Presented here are 19 T cell receptor beta chains from one specimen sequenced in a study of radiotherapy plus CTLA-4 blockade in lung cancer. Repertoires were generated with immunoSEQ multiplex PCR, while TCRdb's copy carries only in-frame clones and drops some. The sample contains about 62,000 clones, around 76% of which appear only once. This material consisted of peripheral blood, taken from a patient treated with radiotherapy plus ipilimumab. The origin of the receptors is a human donor with non-small cell lung cancer who had a complete response to radiotherapy plus ipilimumab.

The J gene is TRBJ2-2, the V gene TRBV11-2; 7 positions match TRBD2. Trimming cost V 1 base and J 5 bases; bases outside gene matches: 4. Germline assignment: CDR1 SGHAT and CDR2 FQNNGV. The CDR3 consists of 15 residues. CDR3 amino acids: CASSLAGSGTGELFF. DNA of the CDR3: TGTGCCAGCAGCTTAGCGGGTAGCGGGACCGGGGAGCTGTTTTTT.

CDR3 amino acids: CASSTQSQGNTEAFF. DNA for the CDR3: TGCGCCAGCAGCACACAAAGCCAGGGGAACACTGAAGCTTTCTTT. The rearrangement joins TRBV5-1 to TRBJ1-1, with D possibly matching TRBD1 (5 bases). CDR1 is SGHRS and CDR2 is YFSETQ in the germline V gene. The CDR3 consists of 15 residues. The V and J ends lost 4 bases and 1 base respectively, with 14 bases between them.

CDR3 amino acids: CASNMDRAIYQPQHF. The CDR3 bases are TGTGCCAGCAACATGGACAGGGCGATTTATCAGCCCCAGCATTTT. This chain connects TRBV6-5 to TRBJ1-5; 8 nucleotides agree with TRBD1. The CDR3 contains 15 residues. V shed 7 bases, J shed 5 bases, and the junction held 10 bases outside the gene matches. CDR1 and CDR2 from the germline V gene are MNHEY and SVGAGI.

The chain links TRBV10-2 to TRBJ2-7; 9 bases align to TRBD2. Germline assignment: CDR1 WSHSY and CDR2 SAAADI. J lost 3 bases, V lost 9 bases, and 9 bases had no gene match. This CDR3 region has 14 residues. The DNA for the CDR3 is TGCGCCAGAAAGTATAGCGGGAGAAGCTACGAGCAGTACTTC. Amino acid sequence: CARKYSGRSYEQYF.

The genes are TRBV28 and TRBJ2-7, with TRBD1 identical over 10 bases. There are 15 residues in the CDR3. After removal of 6 bases from V and 7 bases from J, the junction contained 12 bases not matched to a gene. CDR1 and CDR2 from the germline V gene are MDHEN and SYDVKM. CDR3 protein: CASSRGGTGDREQYF. CDR3 DNA: TGTGCCAGCAGCCGGGGGGGGACAGGGGATCGGGAGCAGTACTTC.

The chain joins TRBV15 to TRBJ2-3; no reliable D call. Trimming removed 1 base at V and 5 bases at J, with 7 bases between. Germline CDR1 reads LNHNV; CDR2 reads YYDKDF (reference sequence). This CDR3 has 13 residues. The CDR3 DNA reads as TGTGCCACCAGCAGAGTCTCCTTAGATACGCAGTATTTT. Its translation: CATSRVSLDTQYF.

This clone was recorded a few times. The rearrangement links TRBV30 to TRBJ2-3; 7 bases map to TRBD1. There are 14 residues in the CDR3. Germline CDR1 is GTSNPN and CDR2 is SVGIG (reference sequence). J was trimmed by 3 bases and V by 2 bases; bases with no gene match: 5. CDR3 loop: CAWSKGGTTDTQYF. The CDR3 DNA follows: TGTGCCTGGAGTAAAGGGGGCACTACAGATACGCAGTATTTT.

The chain combines TRBV7-6 with TRBJ1-2; D uncertain. Germline-derived CDR1 and CDR2 are SGHVS and FNYEAQ. CDR3 length equals 13 residues. V was shortened by 6 bases and J by 8 bases, with 16 bases between the two germline ends. CDR3 amino acids: CASSDTSWRGYTF. In nucleotides, the CDR3 is TGTGCCAGCAGTGACACAAGCTGGAGGGGCTACACCTTC.

V is TRBV7-2 and J is TRBJ2-1, with D hard to call. V was trimmed by 4 bases and J by 10 bases, leaving 8 bases between them. In germline, CDR1 is SGHTA, CDR2 FQGNSA. The CDR3 sequence is 11 residues long. The CDR3, as DNA: TGTGCCAGCAGCTCCGGTCTGGAGCAGTTCTTC. Translation gives CASSSGLEQFF.

This clone was counted a single time. This rearrangement joins TRBV6-5 to TRBJ1-2, with a tentative D call TRBD1 (6 bases). There are 12 residues in the CDR3. CDR1 is MNHEY and CDR2 is SVGAGI in the germline V gene. Trimming took 7 bases from V and 6 from J, leaving 12 bases between them. CDR3 loop: CASTPGTHGYTF. In DNA form, the CDR3 reads TGTGCCAGCACCCCCGGGACACATGGCTACACCTTC.

The chain employs TRBV7-9 and TRBJ2-1, with TRBD2 matching 11 bases. V gave up 5 bases and J gave up 10 bases; unmatched junction bases: 13. The CDR3 runs 16 residues. CDR1 and CDR2 from the germline V gene are SEHNR and FQNEAQ (reference sequence). CDR3 DNA: TGTGCCAGCAGCCCGATCCTGCCTAGCGGGGGGCCAGAGCAGTTCTTC. Its translation: CASSPILPSGGPEQFF.

The chain combines TRBV10-1 with TRBJ2-1, with a weak D call TRBD1 (5 bases). V was trimmed by 0 bases and J by 9 bases, leaving 9 bases between them. The CDR3 runs 13 residues. Germline assignment: CDR1 WNHNN and CDR2 SYGVQD (reference sequence). The CDR3 protein is CASSESRVGEQFF. CDR3 in DNA: TGCGCCAGCAGTGAGTCCAGGGTGGGTGAGCAGTTCTTC.

V is TRBV2 and J is TRBJ1-6; no definite D call. CDR3 length: 14 amino acids. Germline values: CDR1 SNHLY, CDR2 FYNNEI. The V end lost 1 base, the J end lost 10 bases, and 11 bases lay between the germline ends. CDR3 nucleotides: TGTGCCAGCAGTGAAGAACAAAATATATCACCCCTCCACTTT. Its translation: CASSEEQNISPLHF.

This rearrangement joins TRBV6-1 to TRBJ2-2, with no clear D. This CDR3 is 14 amino acids long. Germline CDR1 and CDR2: MNHNS and SASEGT. The V end lost 8 bases, the J end lost 2 bases, and 12 bases lay between the germline ends. The CDR3 region has the DNA TGTGCCAGCGCCGGCAGGATCAACACCGGGGAGCTGTTTTTT. The encoded protein is CASAGRINTGELFF.

This clone was observed a handful of times. The J gene is TRBJ1-5, the V gene TRBV5-1; D unclear. Per germline, CDR1 SGHRS and CDR2 YFSETQ. The CDR3 extends over 13 amino acids. Trimming took 0 bases from V and 11 from J, leaving 12 bases between them. The CDR3 coding sequence is TGCGCCAGCAGCTTGGTCCCGGACTCCGCCCAGCATTTT. The encoded protein is CASSLVPDSAQHF. Full variable domain (rest looked up from reference TRBV5-1 and TRBJ1-5): KAGVTQTPRYLIKTRGQQVTLSCSPISGHRSVSWYQQTPGQGLQFLFEYFSETQRNKGNFPGRFSGRQFSNSRSEMNVSTLELGDSALYLCASSLVPDSAQHFGDGTRLSIL.

V gene TRBV11-2 combines with J gene TRBJ2-7; tentatively, D is TRBD2 (7 bases). The CDR3 has 15 amino acids. V lost 1 base and J lost 2, with 12 bases in between. Germline CDR1 SGHAT, CDR2 FQNNGV. The DNA of the CDR3 is TGTGCCAGCAGCTTAGTGAGGGGGGGGCCCTACGAGCAGTACTTC. This sequence encodes CASSLVRGGPYEQYF.

Only a few counts were recorded for this clone. This chain links TRBV30 with TRBJ2-3, with unresolved D. The CDR3 totals 11 residues. CDR1 is GTSNPN and CDR2 is SVGIG in the germline V gene (reference sequence). The ends were cut back, 7 bases at V and 4 bases at J, with 9 bases in the middle. The CDR3 DNA sequence: TGTGCCTCTTCAGATGCAGATACGCAGTATTTT. It yields the protein CASSDADTQYF.

The table lists this clone with a count of one. V is TRBV4-3 and J is TRBJ1-5, with 8 bases aligning to TRBD1. With V trimmed by 0 bases and J by 7 bases, 11 bases remained unmatched. The germline gives CDR1 LGHNA, CDR2 YSLEER. The CDR3 spans 17 residues. The CDR3 nucleotides read TGCGCCAGCAGCCAAGAAAGCCCGAGACAGGGGTTCCAGCCCCAGCATTTT. Protein product: CASSQESPRQGFQPQHF.

The genes are TRBV5-1 and TRBJ1-1, with 9 positions matching TRBD1. V trimming: 5 bases; J trimming: 4 bases; junction bases outside the gene matches: 6. Germline V CDR1 and CDR2: SGHRS, YFSETQ. There are 14 residues in the CDR3. The CDR3 here is CASSKGTGSTEAFF. The DNA of the CDR3 is TGCGCCAGCAGTAAAGGGACAGGGTCCACTGAAGCTTTCTTT.